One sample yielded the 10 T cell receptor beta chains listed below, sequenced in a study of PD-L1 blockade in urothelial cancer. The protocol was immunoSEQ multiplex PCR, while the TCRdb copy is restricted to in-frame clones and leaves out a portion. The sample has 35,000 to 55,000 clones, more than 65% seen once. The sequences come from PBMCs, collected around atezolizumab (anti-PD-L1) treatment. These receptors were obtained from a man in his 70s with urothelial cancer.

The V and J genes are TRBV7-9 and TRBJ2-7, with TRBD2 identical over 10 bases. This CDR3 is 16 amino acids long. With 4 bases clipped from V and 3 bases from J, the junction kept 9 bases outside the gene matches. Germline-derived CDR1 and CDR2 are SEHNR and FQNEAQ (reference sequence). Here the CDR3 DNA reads TGTGCCAGCAGCTCCCACCAAACTAGCGGGAACTACGAGCAGTACTTC. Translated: CASSSHQTSGNYEQYF.

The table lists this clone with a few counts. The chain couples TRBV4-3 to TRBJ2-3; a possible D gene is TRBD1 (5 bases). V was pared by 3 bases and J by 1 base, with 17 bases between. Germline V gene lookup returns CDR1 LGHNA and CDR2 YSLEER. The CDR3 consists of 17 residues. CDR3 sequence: CASSQEGAVRGTDTQYF. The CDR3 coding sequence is TGCGCCAGCAGCCAGGAAGGGGCCGTAAGGGGCACAGATACGCAGTATTTT.

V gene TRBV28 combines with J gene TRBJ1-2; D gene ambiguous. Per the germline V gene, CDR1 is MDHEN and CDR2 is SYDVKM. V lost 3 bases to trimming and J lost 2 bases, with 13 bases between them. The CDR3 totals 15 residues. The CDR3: CASSLWQSNNYGYTF. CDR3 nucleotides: TGTGCCAGCAGTTTGTGGCAGTCGAACAACTATGGCTACACCTTC.

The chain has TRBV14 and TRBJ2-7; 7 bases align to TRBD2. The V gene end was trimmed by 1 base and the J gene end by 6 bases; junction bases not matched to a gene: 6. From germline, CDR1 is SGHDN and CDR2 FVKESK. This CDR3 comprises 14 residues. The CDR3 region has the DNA TGTGCCAGCAGCCAAGGGGGAGGGACGCCCGAGCAGTACTTC. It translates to CASSQGGGTPEQYF. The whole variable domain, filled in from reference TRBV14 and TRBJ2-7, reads EAGVTQFPSHSVIEKGQTVTLRCDPISGHDNLYWYRRVMGKEIKFLLHFVKESKQDESGMPNNRFLAERTGGTYSTLKVQPAELEDSGVYFCASSQGGGTPEQYFGPGTRLTVT.

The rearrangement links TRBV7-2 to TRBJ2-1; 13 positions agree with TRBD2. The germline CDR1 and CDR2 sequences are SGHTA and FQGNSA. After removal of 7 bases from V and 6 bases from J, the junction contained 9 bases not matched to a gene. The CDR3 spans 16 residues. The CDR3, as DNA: TGTGCCAGCACCCGGACTAGCGGGAGTGTTGGCAATGAGCAGTTCTTC. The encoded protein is CASTRTSGSVGNEQFF. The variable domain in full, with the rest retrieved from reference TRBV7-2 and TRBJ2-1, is GAGVSQSPSNKVTEKGKDVELRCDPISGHTALYWYRQSLGQGLEFLIYFQGNSAPDKSGLPSDRFSAERTGGSVSTLTIQRTQQEDSAVYLCASTRTSGSVGNEQFFGPGTRLTVL.

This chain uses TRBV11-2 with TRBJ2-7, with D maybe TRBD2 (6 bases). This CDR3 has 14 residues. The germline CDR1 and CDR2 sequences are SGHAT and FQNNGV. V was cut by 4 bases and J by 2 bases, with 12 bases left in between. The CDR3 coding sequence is TGTGCCAGCAGCTCGGACGGGGGAGCCTACGAGCAGTACTTC. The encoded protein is CASSSDGGAYEQYF. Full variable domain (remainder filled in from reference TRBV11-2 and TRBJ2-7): EAGVAQSPRYKIIEKRQSVAFWCNPISGHATLYWYQQILGQGPKLLIQFQNNGVVDDSQLPKDRFSAERLKGVDSTLKIQPAKLEDSAVYLCASSSDGGAYEQYFGPGTRLTVT.

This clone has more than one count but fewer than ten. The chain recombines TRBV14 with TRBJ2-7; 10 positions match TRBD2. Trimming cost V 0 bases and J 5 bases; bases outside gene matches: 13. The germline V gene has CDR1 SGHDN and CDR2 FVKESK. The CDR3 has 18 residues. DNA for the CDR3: TGTGCCAGCAGCCAAGAGTGGGGGCTAGCGGGAGTGTCGCACGAGCAGTACTTC. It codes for CASSQEWGLAGVSHEQYF.

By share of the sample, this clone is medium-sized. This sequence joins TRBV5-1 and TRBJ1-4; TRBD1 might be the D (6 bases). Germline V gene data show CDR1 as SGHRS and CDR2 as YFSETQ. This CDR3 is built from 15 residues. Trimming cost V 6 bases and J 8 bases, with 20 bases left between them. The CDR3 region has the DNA TGCGCCAGCACCGTGGGGGCTAGGGCAGGCGAAAAACTGTTTTTT. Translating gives CASTVGARAGEKLFF.

CDR3 region: CASSQAANNEKLFF. The CDR3 DNA sequence: TGTGCCAGCAGCCAAGCAGCGAACAATGAAAAACTGTTTTTT. The chain has TRBV7-9 and TRBJ1-4, with D uncertain. Germline assignment: CDR1 SEHNR and CDR2 FQNEAQ (reference sequence). V was pared by 5 bases and J by 5 bases, with 12 bases between. The CDR3 covers 14 residues.

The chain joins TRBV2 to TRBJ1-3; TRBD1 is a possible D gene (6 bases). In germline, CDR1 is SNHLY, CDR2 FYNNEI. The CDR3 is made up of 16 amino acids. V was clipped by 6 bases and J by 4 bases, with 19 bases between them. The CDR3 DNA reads TGTGCCAGCAGCCCGGGACAACAAGCTCGGGGAAACACCATATATTTT. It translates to CASSPGQQARGNTIYF.